This T cell receptor beta chain originates from a study of T cell changes during pregnancy in multiple sclerosis. This clone was counted between two and nine times. Repertoires were generated with immunoSEQ multiplex PCR, while TCRdb's copy carries only in-frame clones and drops some. The data contain over 85,000 clones, 90% to 95% of them singletons. Per germline, CDR1 LNHDA and CDR2 SQIVND (reference sequence). V lost 5 bases to trimming and J lost 11 bases; unmatched junction nucleotides: 10. This CDR3 is 13 amino acids long. The chain employs TRBV19 and TRBJ1-2, with 8 nucleotides matching TRBD1. The sequence came from a female donor in good health, enrolled as a control in a pregnancy study. This specimen was peripheral blood, taken after pregnancy. The CDR3 is CASSPGQGVGYTF. The CDR3 DNA reads as TGTGCCAGTAGTCCTGGACAGGGCGTAGGGTACACCTTC.